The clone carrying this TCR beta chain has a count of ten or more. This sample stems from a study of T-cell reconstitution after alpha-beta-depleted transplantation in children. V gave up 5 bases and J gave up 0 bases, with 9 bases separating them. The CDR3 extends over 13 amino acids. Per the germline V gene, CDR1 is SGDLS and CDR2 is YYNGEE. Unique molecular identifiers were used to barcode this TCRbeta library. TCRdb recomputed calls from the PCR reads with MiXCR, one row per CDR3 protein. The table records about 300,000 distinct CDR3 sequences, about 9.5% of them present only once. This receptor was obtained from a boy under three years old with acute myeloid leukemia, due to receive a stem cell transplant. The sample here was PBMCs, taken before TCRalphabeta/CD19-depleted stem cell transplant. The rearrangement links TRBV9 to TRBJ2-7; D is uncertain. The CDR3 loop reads CASSHGNSYEQYF. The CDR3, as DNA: TGTGCCAGCAGTCACGGAAACTCCTACGAGCAGTACTTC.